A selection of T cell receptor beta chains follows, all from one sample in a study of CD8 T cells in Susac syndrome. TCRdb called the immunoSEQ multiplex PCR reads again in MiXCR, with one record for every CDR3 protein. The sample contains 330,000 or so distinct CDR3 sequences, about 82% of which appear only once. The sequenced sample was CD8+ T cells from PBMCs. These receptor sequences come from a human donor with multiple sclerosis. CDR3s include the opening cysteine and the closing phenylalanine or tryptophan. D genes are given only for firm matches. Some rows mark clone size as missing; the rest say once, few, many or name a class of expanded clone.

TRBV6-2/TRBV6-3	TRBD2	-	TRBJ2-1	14	TGTGCCAGCAGACCGAGCGGGAACTACAATGAGCAGTTCTTC	CASRPSGNYNEQFF
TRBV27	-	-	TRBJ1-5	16	TGTGCCAGCAGTTTAGTAACCGACGGGGCGGAAGGTCCCCAGCATTTT	CASSLVTDGAEGPQHF
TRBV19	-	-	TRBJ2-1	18	TGTGCCAGTAGTATAGATCTCGAAGGGGGGAGCAGCAACAATGAGCAGTTCTTC	CASSIDLEGGSSNNEQFF
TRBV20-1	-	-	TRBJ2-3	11	TGCAGTGCTAGAGTCTCCGGTACGCAGTATTTT	CSARVSGTQYF
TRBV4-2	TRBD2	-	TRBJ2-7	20	TGTGCCAGCAGCCAGTGGGCAGTTCAGGGCCTAGCGGCGCTAACCTACGAGCAGTACTTC	CASSQWAVQGLAALTYEQYF
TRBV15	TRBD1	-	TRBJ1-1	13	TGTGCCACGAGGGACAGGGCGAACACTGAAGCTTTCTTT	CATRDRANTEAFF
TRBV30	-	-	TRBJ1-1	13	TGTGCCTGGAGTGTTGGGGGTTGGACTGAAGCTTTCTTT	CAWSVGGWTEAFF
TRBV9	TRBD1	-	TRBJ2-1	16	TGTGCCAGCAGCCCCTCGACAGGGGGCAGGTACAATGAGCAGTTCTTC	CASSPSTGGRYNEQFF
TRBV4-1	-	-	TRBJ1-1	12	TGCGCCAGCGAGGGGCAGAACACTGAAGCTTTCTTT	CASEGQNTEAFF
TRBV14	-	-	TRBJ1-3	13	TGTGCCAGCAGCCCCCTTGGGGGAAACACCATATATTTT	CASSPLGGNTIYF
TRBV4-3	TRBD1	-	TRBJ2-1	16	TGCGCCAGCAGCCCCCTCCGGGACAGGGTGTCCAATGAGCAGTTCTTC	CASSPLRDRVSNEQFF
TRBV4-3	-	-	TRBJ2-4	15	TGCGCCAGCAGCCAAGATTTGACGGCCAAAAACATTCAGTACTTC	CASSQDLTAKNIQYF
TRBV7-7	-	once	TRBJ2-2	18	TGTGCTAGCAGCTTAGAGTTTGGTCCTTATGCAAACACCGGGGAGCTGTTTTTT	CASSLEFGPYANTGELFF
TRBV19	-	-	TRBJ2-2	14	TGTGCCAGTACGGAGGGAGTGAACACCGGGGAGCTGTTTTTT	CASTEGVNTGELFF
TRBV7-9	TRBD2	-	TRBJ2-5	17	TGTGCCAGCAGCTTATCGCGGGAGCGGTGGGGAAGGGAGACCCAGTACTTC	CASSLSRERWGRETQYF
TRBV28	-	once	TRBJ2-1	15	TGTGCCAGCAGTCTATTTATCCGGGAGCGGGATGAGCAGTTCTTC	CASSLFIRERDEQFF
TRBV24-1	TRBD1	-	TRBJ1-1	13	TGTGCCACCAGTGATTTGCACAGGGGAGAAGCTTTCTTT	CATSDLHRGEAFF
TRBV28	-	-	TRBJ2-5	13	TGTGCCAGCAGTTTTGGAGGGGTTGGGACCCAGTACTTC	CASSFGGVGTQYF
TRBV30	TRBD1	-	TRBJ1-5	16	TGTGCCTGGAGTGCGTGGACAGGGGCCGCCAATCAGCCCCAGCATTTT	CAWSAWTGAANQPQHF
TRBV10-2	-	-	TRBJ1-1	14	TGCGCCAGCAGTGAGGGCGACAGGTGGACTGAAGCTTTCTTT	CASSEGDRWTEAFF
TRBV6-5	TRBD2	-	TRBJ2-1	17	TGTGCCAGCAGTTACGCCCGCCAGGGACTACCATACAATGAGCAGTTCTTC	CASSYARQGLPYNEQFF
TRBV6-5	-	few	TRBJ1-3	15	TGTGCCAGCAGTTACTCGATGGGGTCTGGAAACACCATATATTTT	CASSYSMGSGNTIYF
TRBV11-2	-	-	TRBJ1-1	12	TGTGCCAGCAGCTTAGAACCCAGCGCCGCTTTCTTT	CASSLEPSAAFF
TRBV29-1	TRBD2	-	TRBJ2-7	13	TGCAGCGATGGGACTAGCAGTAGGTACGAGCAGTACTTC	CSDGTSSRYEQYF
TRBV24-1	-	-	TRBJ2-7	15	TGTGCCACCAGTGTCGGGGCGCAACCCCTCTACGAGCAGTACTTC	CATSVGAQPLYEQYF
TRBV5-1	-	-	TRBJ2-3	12	TGCGCCAGCAGCTTGAAGGGCCCCGGGCAGTATTTT	CASSLKGPGQYF
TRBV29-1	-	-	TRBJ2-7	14	TGCAGCGTTGAAGTCGACGGGACCCCCTACGAGCAGTACTTC	CSVEVDGTPYEQYF
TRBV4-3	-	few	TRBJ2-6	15	TGCGCCAGCAGCCAAGAAAGGGCCGGGGCCAACGTCCTGACTTTC	CASSQERAGANVLTF
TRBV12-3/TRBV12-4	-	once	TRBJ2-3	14	TGTGCCAGCATTCCCTCCCTGCTGGGAGATACGCAGTATTTT	CASIPSLLGDTQYF
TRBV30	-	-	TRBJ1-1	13	TGTGCCTGGAGTGTATCAGGGTCCACTGAAGCTTTCTTT	CAWSVSGSTEAFF
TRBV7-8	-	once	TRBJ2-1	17	TGTGCCAGCAGCATAAAAGGCGGGGCCAGGGTTTACAATGAGCAGTTCTTC	CASSIKGGARVYNEQFF
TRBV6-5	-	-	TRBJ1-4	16	TGTGCCAGCAGTTACTCATACAGGGCCACTAATGAAAAACTGTTTTTT	CASSYSYRATNEKLFF
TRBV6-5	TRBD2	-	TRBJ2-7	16	TGTGCCAGCAGTTACTCGACTAGCGGCACATCCTACGAGCAGTACTTC	CASSYSTSGTSYEQYF
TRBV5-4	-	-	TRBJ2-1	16	TGTGCCAGCAGCTTGGCGGGACAAGACACCTACAATGAGCAGTTCTTC	CASSLAGQDTYNEQFF
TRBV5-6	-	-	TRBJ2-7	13	TGTGCCAGCAGCTTGGACCCCAGCGGTGAGAGGTACTTC	CASSLDPSGERYF
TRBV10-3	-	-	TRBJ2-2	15	TGTGCCATCAGTGTGGCGGCAGGGAATACCGGGGAGCTGTTTTTT	CAISVAAGNTGELFF
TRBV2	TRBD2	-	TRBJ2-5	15	TGTGCCAGCTATACCGGGACTAGTATCCAAGAGACCCAGTACTTC	CASYTGTSIQETQYF
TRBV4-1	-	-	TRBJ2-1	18	TGCGCCAGCAGCCTCCGGTTGGGAGGCCGACTAGTTGACAATGAGCAGTTCTTC	CASSLRLGGRLVDNEQFF
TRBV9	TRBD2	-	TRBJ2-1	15	TGTGCCAGCAGCGTAGGGGGAGGGTACTACAATGAGCAGTTCTTC	CASSVGGGYYNEQFF
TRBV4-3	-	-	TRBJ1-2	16	TGCGCCAGCAGCCAAGATTACGGGGCCGGGGACTATGGCTACACCTTC	CASSQDYGAGDYGYTF
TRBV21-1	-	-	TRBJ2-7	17	TGTGCCAGCAGCAAGGACACTGGGGACACAGGGACCTACGAGCAGTACTTC	CASSKDTGDTGTYEQYF
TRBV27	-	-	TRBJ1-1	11	TGTGGAACAAGGATGAACACTGAAGCTTTCTTT	CGTRMNTEAFF
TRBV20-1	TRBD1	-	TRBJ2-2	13	TGCAGCGTTCCGGGACAGGGCACCGGGGAGCTGTTTTTT	CSVPGQGTGELFF
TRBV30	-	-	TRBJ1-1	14	TGTGCCTGGAGTGTTTGGGGCATGAACACTGAAGCTTTCTTT	CAWSVWGMNTEAFF
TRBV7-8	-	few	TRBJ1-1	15	TGTGCCAGCAGCTCAACCGGGACTCAGAACACTGAAGCTTTCTTT	CASSSTGTQNTEAFF
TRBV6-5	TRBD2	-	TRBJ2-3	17	TGTGCCAGCAGTTACGGGGCTAGCGGGAGGTTCCCAGATACGCAGTATTTT	CASSYGASGRFPDTQYF
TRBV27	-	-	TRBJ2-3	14	TGTGCCAGCAGTTTAATCGGGAGCGAATTCGGGCAGTATTTT	CASSLIGSEFGQYF
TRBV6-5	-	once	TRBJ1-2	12	TGTGCCAGCAGCCGGGACTCCCTAGACCGTACCTTC	CASSRDSLDRTF
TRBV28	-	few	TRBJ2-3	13	TGTGCCAGCAGTTTAGTTAGCACAGATACGCAGTATTTT	CASSLVSTDTQYF
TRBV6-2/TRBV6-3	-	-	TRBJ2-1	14	TGTGCCAGCAGTTACTTCTCCCAGGGCAATGAGCAGTTCTTC	CASSYFSQGNEQFF
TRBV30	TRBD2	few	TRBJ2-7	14	TGTGCCTGGAGTGTGTTAGCGGGAACCTACGAGCAGTACTTC	CAWSVLAGTYEQYF
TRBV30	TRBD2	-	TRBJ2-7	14	TGTGCCTGGGGGTGGGGTAGCGGGACCTACGAGCAGTACTTC	CAWGWGSGTYEQYF
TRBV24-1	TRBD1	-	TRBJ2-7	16	TGTGCCACCAGTGATCGGGCCGGGACAGGTTCCTACGAGCAGTACTTC	CATSDRAGTGSYEQYF